This TCR beta chain was profiled in a study of human T cells and chemical hapten exposure. Separate cDNA molecules received unique molecular identifiers, which the library attached to them. TCRdb re-analysed the reads in MiXCR, keeping a single row per CDR3 protein. The sample records 120,000 or so distinct CDR3 sequences, 8.5% being singletons. This clonotype was recorded at least ten times. Unseparated into fractions, whole blood served as the source from which total RNA was extracted. This CDR3 comprises 14 residues. From germline, CDR1 is SGDLS and CDR2 YYNGEE. V lost 4 bases to trimming and J lost 1 base; unmatched junction nucleotides: 4.

The origin of this receptor is a human donor in good health. Some clones in this sample may be carry-over from other donors' samples. This chain links TRBV9 with TRBJ2-5; 7 bases match TRBD2. Sample: whole blood. For the CDR3, the DNA is TGTGCCAGCAGCTCCTCTAGCGGCCAAGAGACCCAGTACTTC. Amino acids: CASSSSSGQETQYF.